This T cell receptor beta chain is from a study of cytomegalovirus exposure and HLA in healthy donors. Study-level information: As an earlier analysis found, about 190 million T cells yielded around 110 million unique TCR beta sequences.

Overall study results and limits: A missense variant in DCLRE1C was later tied to TCR beta V- and J-gene trimming. In an earlier analysis, in some 540 donors, most V segments appeared productive either ~87% or ~30% of the time. Reportedly, TCR beta sequences accurately predicted HLA-A and HLA-B alleles in most subjects.

Concerning this clone itself: No antigen is known for it.

With 60 Vbeta and 13 Jbeta primers, the PCR was carried out. Clones were read by immunoSEQ multiplex PCR, and TCRdb kept only the in-frame ones, dropping some. The data contain approximately 120,000 clones, about 81% of them singletons. With V trimmed by 7 bases and J by 9 bases, 9 bases remained unmatched. The CDR3 length is 15 residues. Germline lookup yields CDR1 MNHEY and CDR2 SVGAGI. The genes are TRBV6-5 and TRBJ2-1, with 13 bases aligning to TRBD2. The sequencing sample was made of PBMCs. The clonotype was recovered from a woman in her 30s in good health and CMV-seronegative. This CDR3 is CASTRLAGGQSEQFF. As DNA, the CDR3 is TGTGCCAGCACTAGACTAGCGGGAGGCCAGAGTGAGCAGTTCTTC.